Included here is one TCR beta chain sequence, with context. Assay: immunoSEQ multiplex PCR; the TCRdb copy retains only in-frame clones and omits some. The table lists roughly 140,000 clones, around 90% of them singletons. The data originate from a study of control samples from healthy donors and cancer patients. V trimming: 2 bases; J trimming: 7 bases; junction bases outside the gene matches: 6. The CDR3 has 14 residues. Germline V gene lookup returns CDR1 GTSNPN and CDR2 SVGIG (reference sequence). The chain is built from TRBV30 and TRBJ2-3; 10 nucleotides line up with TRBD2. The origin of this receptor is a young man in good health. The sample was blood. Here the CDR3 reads CAWSNPSGSHTQYF. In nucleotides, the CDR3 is TGTGCCTGGAGTAACCCTAGCGGGAGTCATACGCAGTATTTT.